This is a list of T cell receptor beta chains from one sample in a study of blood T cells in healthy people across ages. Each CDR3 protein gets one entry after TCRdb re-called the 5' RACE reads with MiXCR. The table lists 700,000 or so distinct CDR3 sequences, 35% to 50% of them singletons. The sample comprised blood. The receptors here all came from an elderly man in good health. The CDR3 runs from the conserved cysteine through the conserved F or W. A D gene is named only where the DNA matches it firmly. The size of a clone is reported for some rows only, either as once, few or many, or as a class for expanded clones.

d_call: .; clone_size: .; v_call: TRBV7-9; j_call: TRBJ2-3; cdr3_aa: CASSLSGRPDGDTQYF; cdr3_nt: TGTGCCAGCAGCTTAAGCGGGCGTCCCGACGGAGATACGCAGTATTTT
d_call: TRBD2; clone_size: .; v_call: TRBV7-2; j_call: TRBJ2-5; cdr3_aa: CASSYRTSGAQETQYF; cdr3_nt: TGTGCCAGCAGCTACCGGACTAGCGGGGCCCAAGAGACCCAGTACTTC
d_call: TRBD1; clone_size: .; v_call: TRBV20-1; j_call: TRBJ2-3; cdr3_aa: CSAEGQGATDTQYF; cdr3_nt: TGCAGTGCGGAAGGACAGGGGGCGACAGATACGCAGTATTTT
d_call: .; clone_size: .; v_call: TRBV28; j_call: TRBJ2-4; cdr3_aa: CASRTIAKNIQYF; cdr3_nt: TGTGCCAGCAGAACGATTGCCAAAAACATTCAGTACTTC
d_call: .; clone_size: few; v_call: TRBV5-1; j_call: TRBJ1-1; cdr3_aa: CASSKIDGTQNTEAFF; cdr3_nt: TGCGCCAGCAGCAAAATAGACGGGACACAGAACACTGAAGCTTTCTTT
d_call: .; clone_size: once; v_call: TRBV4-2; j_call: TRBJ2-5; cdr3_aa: CASSPNLLERTQYF; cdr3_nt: TGTGCCAGCAGCCCTAATTTGTTAGAAAGGACCCAGTACTTC
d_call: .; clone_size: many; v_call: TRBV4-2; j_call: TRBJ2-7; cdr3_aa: CASSQDKLSYEQYF; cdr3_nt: TGTGCCAGCAGCCAAGATAAACTCTCCTACGAGCAGTACTTC
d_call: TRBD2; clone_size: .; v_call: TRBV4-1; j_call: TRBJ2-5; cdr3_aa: CASSPLGSSGVETQYF; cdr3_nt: TGCGCCAGCAGCCCTTTGGGGTCGAGCGGGGTGGAGACCCAGTACTTC
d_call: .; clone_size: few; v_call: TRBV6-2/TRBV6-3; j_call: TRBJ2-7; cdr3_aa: CASSRTGLYEQYF; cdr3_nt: TGTGCCAGCAGCCGCACAGGGCTCTACGAGCAGTACTTC
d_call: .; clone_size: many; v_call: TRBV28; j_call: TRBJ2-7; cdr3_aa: CASSPPGPNLDEQYF; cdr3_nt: TGTGCCAGCAGTCCCCCGGGACCAAATTTGGACGAGCAGTACTTC
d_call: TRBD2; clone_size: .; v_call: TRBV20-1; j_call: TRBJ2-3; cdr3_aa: CSAMLRTSGGTDTQYF; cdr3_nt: TGCAGTGCTATGCTGCGGACTAGCGGGGGCACAGATACGCAGTATTTT
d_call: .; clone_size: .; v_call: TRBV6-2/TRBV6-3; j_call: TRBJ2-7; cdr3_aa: CASSPFSYEQYF; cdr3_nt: TGTGCCAGCAGTCCTTTTTCCTACGAGCAGTACTTC
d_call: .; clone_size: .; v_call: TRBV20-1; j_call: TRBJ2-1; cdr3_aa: CSADALGLGGDEQFF; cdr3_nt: TGCAGTGCTGATGCCTTAGGACTAGGGGGTGATGAGCAGTTCTTC
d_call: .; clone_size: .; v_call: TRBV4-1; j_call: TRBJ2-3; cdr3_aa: CASSQVTGSTDAQYF; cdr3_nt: TGCGCCAGCAGCCAAGTGACGGGGAGCACAGATGCGCAGTATTTT
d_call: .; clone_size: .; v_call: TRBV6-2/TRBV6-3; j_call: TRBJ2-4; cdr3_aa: CASSYVSGDIQYF; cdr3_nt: TGTGCCAGCAGTTACGTCAGTGGGGACATTCAGTACTTC
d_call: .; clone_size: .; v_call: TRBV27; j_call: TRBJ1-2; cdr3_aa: CASSLTAGTVALNYGYTF; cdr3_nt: TGTGCCAGCAGTTTAACGGCCGGGACGGTCGCTCTTAACTATGGCTACACCTTC
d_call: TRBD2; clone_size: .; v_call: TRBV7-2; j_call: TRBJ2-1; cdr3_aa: CASSLAWGTSIHNEQFF; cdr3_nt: TGTGCCAGCAGCTTAGCGTGGGGGACTAGCATTCACAATGAGCAGTTCTTC
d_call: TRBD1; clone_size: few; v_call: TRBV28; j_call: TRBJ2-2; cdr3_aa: CASSLLGQAIGELFF; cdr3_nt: TGTGCCAGCAGTTTATTGGGACAGGCGATCGGGGAGCTGTTTTTT
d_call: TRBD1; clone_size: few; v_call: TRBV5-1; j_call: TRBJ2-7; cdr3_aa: CASSLGQGDHEQYF; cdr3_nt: TGCGCCAGCAGCTTGGGACAGGGTGACCACGAGCAGTACTTC
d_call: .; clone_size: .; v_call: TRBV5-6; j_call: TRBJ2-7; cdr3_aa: CASSLRGIGISYEQYF; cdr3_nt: TGTGCCAGCAGCTTGAGGGGCATTGGGATTTCCTACGAGCAGTACTTC
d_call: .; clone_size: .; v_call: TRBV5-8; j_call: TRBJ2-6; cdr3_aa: CASSQGTNTGANVLTF; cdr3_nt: TGTGCCAGTAGCCAGGGGACAAACACTGGGGCCAACGTCCTGACTTTC
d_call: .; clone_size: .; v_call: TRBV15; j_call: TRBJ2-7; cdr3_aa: CATSRDRYEQYF; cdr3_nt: TGTGCCACCAGCAGAGATCGGTACGAGCAGTACTTC
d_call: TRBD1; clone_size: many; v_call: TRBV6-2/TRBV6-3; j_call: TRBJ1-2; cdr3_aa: CASSSRGGAGYGYTF; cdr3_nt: TGTGCCAGCAGTTCCAGGGGGGGCGCTGGCTATGGCTACACCTTC
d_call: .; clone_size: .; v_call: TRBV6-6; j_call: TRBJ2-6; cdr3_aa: CASSYRLVSGANVLTF; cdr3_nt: TGTGCCAGCAGTTACCGACTCGTCTCTGGGGCCAACGTCCTGACTTTC
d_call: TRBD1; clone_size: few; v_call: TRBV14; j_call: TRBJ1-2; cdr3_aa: CASSPSGGRGYGYTF; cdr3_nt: TGTGCCAGCAGCCCCTCAGGGGGACGGGGCTATGGCTACACCTTC
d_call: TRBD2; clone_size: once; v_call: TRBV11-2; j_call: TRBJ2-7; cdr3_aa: CASSLALGTSDYEQYF; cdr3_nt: TGTGCCAGCAGCTTAGCGCTTGGGACTAGCGACTACGAGCAGTACTTC
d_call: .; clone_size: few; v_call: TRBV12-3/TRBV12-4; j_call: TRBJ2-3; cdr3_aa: CASSFDRYTDTQYF; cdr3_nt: TGTGCCAGCAGTTTTGATCGATACACAGATACGCAGTATTTT
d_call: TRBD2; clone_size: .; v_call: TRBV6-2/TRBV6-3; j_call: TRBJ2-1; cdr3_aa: CASSTGTSGVNEQFF; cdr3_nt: TGTGCCAGCAGTACCGGGACTAGCGGGGTCAATGAGCAGTTCTTC
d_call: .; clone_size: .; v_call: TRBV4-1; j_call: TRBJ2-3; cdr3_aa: CASSQGPPDTQYF; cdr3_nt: TGCGCCAGCAGCCAAGGGCCCCCAGATACGCAGTATTTT
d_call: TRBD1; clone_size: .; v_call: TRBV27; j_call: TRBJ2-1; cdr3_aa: CASGGRTGERSNEQFF; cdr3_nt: TGTGCCAGCGGAGGAAGGACAGGGGAAAGAAGCAATGAGCAGTTCTTC
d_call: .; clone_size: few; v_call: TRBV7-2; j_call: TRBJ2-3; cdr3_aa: CASSLASGPYTDTQYF; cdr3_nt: TGTGCCAGCAGCTTAGCGTCAGGACCATACACAGATACGCAGTATTTT
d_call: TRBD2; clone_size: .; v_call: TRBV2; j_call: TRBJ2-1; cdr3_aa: CASSGTSGLYNEQFF; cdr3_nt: TGTGCCAGCAGTGGGACTAGCGGGTTATACAATGAGCAGTTCTTC
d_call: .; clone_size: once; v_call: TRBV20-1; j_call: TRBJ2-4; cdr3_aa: CSAQGLRAVKNIQYF; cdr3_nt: TGCAGTGCCCAAGGACTCCGAGCGGTCAAAAACATTCAGTACTTC
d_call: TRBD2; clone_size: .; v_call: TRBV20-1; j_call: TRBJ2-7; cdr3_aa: CSAHLAGNEQYF; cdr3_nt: TGCAGTGCTCATCTAGCGGGAAACGAGCAGTACTTC
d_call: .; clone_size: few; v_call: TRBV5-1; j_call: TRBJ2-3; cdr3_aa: CASSLGEGGSTDTQYF; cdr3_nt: TGCGCCAGCAGCTTGGGGGAGGGGGGATCCACAGATACGCAGTATTTT
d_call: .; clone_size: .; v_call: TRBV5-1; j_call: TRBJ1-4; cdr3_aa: CAGSLDAGYEKLFF; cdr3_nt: TGCGCCGGCAGCTTGGACGCGGGGTATGAAAAACTGTTTTTT
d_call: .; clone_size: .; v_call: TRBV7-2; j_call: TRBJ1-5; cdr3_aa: CASSLEVGNQPQHF; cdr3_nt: TGTGCCAGCAGCTTAGAGGTAGGGAACCAGCCCCAGCATTTT
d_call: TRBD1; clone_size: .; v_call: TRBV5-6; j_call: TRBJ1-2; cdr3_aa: CACSMTGERYGYTF; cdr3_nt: TGTGCTTGCAGCATGACAGGGGAGAGGTATGGCTACACCTTC
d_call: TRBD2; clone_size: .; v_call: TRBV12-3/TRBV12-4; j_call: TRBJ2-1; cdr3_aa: CASSQAGGETQFF; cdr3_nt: TGTGCCAGCAGTCAAGCGGGAGGGGAGACCCAGTTCTTC
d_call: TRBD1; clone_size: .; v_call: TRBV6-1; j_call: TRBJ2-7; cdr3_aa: CASRAGQVSSYEQYF; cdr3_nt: TGTGCCAGCAGGGCAGGACAGGTCAGCTCCTACGAGCAGTACTTC
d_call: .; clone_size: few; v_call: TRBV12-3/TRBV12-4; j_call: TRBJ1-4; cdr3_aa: CASSSFPDPGTEKLFF; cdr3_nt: TGTGCCAGCAGCTCCTTTCCGGACCCGGGGACAGAAAAACTGTTTTTT
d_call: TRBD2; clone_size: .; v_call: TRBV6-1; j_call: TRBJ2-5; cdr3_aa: CASSGTSGRETQYF; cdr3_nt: TGTGCCAGCAGTGGGACTAGCGGGCGGGAGACCCAGTACTTC
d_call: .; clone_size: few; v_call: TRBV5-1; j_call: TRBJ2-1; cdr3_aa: CASSLVTAYNEQFF; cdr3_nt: TGCGCCAGCAGCTTGGTAACAGCCTACAATGAGCAGTTCTTC
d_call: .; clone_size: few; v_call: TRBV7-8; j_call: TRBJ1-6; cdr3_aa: CASSPRTNPSSPLHF; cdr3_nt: TGTGCCAGCAGCCCCCGGACAAACCCGAGTTCACCCCTCCACTTT
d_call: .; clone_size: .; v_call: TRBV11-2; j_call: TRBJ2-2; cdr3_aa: CASSFLSDTNTGELFF; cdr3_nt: TGTGCCAGCAGCTTTTTGTCAGATACCAACACCGGGGAGCTGTTTTTT
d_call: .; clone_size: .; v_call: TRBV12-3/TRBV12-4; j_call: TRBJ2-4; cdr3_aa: CASSPQGSLAKNIQYF; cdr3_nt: TGTGCCAGCAGTCCCCAGGGGAGTTTAGCCAAAAACATTCAGTACTTC
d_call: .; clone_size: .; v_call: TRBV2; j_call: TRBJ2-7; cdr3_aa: CASVARAGETYEQYF; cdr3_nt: TGTGCCAGCGTTGCCCGAGCGGGTGAGACCTACGAGCAGTACTTC
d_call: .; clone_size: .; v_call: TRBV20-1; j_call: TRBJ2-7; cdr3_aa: CSARDVAAGAYEQYF; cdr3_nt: TGCAGTGCTAGAGATGTGGCGGCAGGGGCCTACGAGCAGTACTTC
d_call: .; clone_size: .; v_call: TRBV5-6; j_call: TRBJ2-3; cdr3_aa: CTSSPLRGVPRGTQYF; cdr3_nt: TGTACCAGCAGCCCATTAAGGGGGGTCCCTCGGGGTACGCAGTATTTT
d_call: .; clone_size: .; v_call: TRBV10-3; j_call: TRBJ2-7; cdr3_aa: CAISDEGLGAREQYF; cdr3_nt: TGTGCCATCAGTGACGAAGGACTGGGGGCGAGAGAGCAGTACTTC
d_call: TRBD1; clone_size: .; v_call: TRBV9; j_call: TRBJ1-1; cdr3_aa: CASSVGQGRTEAFF; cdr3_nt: TGTGCCAGCAGCGTCGGACAGGGGCGCACTGAAGCTTTCTTT
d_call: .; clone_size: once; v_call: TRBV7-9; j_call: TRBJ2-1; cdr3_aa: CASSPSGLPYNEQFF; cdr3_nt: TGTGCCAGCAGCCCCTCAGGACTCCCCTACAATGAGCAGTTCTTC
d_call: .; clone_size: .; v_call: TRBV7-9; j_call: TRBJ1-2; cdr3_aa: CASSLERGFYGYTF; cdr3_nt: TGTGCCAGCAGCTTAGAAAGGGGCTTCTATGGCTACACCTTC
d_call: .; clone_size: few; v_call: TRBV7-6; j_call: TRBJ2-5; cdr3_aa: CASSLARRGASIETQYF; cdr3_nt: TGTGCCAGCAGCTTAGCCCGCCGCGGCGCCTCTATAGAGACCCAGTACTTC
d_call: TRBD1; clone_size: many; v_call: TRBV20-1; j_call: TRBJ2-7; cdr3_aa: CSASQTGGRYEQYF; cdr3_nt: TGCAGTGCTTCACAGACAGGGGGACGATACGAGCAGTACTTC
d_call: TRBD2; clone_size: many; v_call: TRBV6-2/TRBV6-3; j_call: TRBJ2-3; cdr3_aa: CASSENAAGGSDTQYF; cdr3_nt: TGTGCCAGCAGTGAGAATGCAGCGGGGGGCTCAGATACGCAGTATTTT
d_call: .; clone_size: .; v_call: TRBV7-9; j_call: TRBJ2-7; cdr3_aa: CASSPDRGQVVHEQYF; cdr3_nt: TGTGCCAGCAGCCCCGATCGGGGCCAGGTCGTCCATGAGCAGTACTTC
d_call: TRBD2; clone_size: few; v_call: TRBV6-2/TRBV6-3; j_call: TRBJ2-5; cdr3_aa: CASRWTSGKETQYF; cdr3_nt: TGTGCCAGCAGATGGACTAGCGGGAAAGAGACCCAGTACTTC
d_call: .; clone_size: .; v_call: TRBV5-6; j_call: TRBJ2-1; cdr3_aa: CASSRAPSYNEQFF; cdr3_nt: TGTGCCAGCAGCCGGGCTCCCTCCTACAATGAGCAGTTCTTC
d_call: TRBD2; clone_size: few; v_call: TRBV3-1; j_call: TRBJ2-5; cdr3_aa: CASKRAGGPQETQYF; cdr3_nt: TGTGCCAGCAAAAGGGCGGGAGGGCCGCAAGAGACCCAGTACTTC